Listed below are T cell receptor beta chains from one sample, sequenced in a study of cytomegalovirus exposure and HLA in healthy donors. Assay used: immunoSEQ multiplex PCR; TCRdb lists only in-frame clones, some missing. In the table there are fewer than 110,000 clones, roughly 66% of which are singletons. Sequencing used PBMCs. The source is a woman aged 45-60 years in good health and CMV-seronegative. Each CDR3 is given with its conserved first and last residue. The D gene is left open where the match is weak. Not all rows give a size; the values are once, few, many and, for expanded clones, a class.

j_call: TRBJ2-5; clone_size: few; v_call: TRBV7-3; d_call: -; cdr3_nt: TGTGCCAGCAGCAAAAACGAGGGAGGTAAAGAGACCCAGTACTTC; cdr3_aa: CASSKNEGGKETQYF
j_call: TRBJ2-5; clone_size: -; v_call: TRBV7-8; d_call: -; cdr3_nt: TGTGCCAGCAGGGGGGGAGGGGGGACAAACCAAGAGACCCAGTACTTC; cdr3_aa: CASRGGGGTNQETQYF
j_call: TRBJ2-7; clone_size: -; v_call: TRBV6-1; d_call: TRBD2; cdr3_nt: TGTGCCAGCAGTGAAGTTGGGGGACTAGCTTCCTACGAGCAGTACTTC; cdr3_aa: CASSEVGGLASYEQYF
j_call: TRBJ2-7; clone_size: -; v_call: TRBV14; d_call: -; cdr3_nt: TGTGCCAGCAGCCAAGCCGCAGGGGGGACTCGCGAGCAGTACTTC; cdr3_aa: CASSQAAGGTREQYF
j_call: TRBJ2-7; clone_size: -; v_call: TRBV11-2; d_call: TRBD2; cdr3_nt: TGTGCCAGCAGCGCAGGTCTAGCGGGAGAGTACGCGCAGTACTTC; cdr3_aa: CASSAGLAGEYAQYF
j_call: TRBJ2-2; clone_size: few; v_call: TRBV5-1; d_call: TRBD2; cdr3_nt: TGCGCCAGCAGCTTGGTTAGCGGGGACACCGGGGAGCTGTTTTTT; cdr3_aa: CASSLVSGDTGELFF
j_call: TRBJ2-7; clone_size: -; v_call: TRBV5-6; d_call: TRBD2; cdr3_nt: TGTGCCAGCAGCCCCACCTTTAAGCGGGAGTACTACGAGCAGTACTTC; cdr3_aa: CASSPTFKREYYEQYF
j_call: TRBJ1-5; clone_size: once; v_call: TRBV7-8; d_call: -; cdr3_nt: TGTGCCAGCAGCTCGCTCAGGGATCAGCCCCAGCATTTT; cdr3_aa: CASSSLRDQPQHF
j_call: TRBJ2-3; clone_size: -; v_call: TRBV5-1; d_call: TRBD1; cdr3_nt: TGCGCCAGCAGCTCCTCGGGACAGTTCATGAATACGCAGTATTTT; cdr3_aa: CASSSSGQFMNTQYF
j_call: TRBJ2-3; clone_size: -; v_call: TRBV19; d_call: TRBD1; cdr3_nt: TGTGCCAGTAGTATCCCGACAGGGCTTGGGGTAGATACGCAGTATTTT; cdr3_aa: CASSIPTGLGVDTQYF
j_call: TRBJ2-3; clone_size: -; v_call: TRBV27; d_call: -; cdr3_nt: TGCGCCAGCAGGGGGCTAGCGGAACCCGGGGGGGATACGCAGTATTTT; cdr3_aa: CASRGLAEPGGDTQYF
j_call: TRBJ2-4; clone_size: -; v_call: TRBV7-9; d_call: TRBD2; cdr3_nt: TGTGCCAGCAGCTCGGGACTAGCGGGGGAACTTCAGTACTTC; cdr3_aa: CASSSGLAGELQYF
j_call: TRBJ2-7; clone_size: -; v_call: TRBV9; d_call: -; cdr3_nt: TGTGCCAGCAGCGTAGGATGGGGCATGAGCTCCTACGAGCAGTACTTC; cdr3_aa: CASSVGWGMSSYEQYF
j_call: TRBJ2-2; clone_size: -; v_call: TRBV6-6; d_call: -; cdr3_nt: TGTGCCAGCAGCTCCACCGGGGAGCTGTTTTTT; cdr3_aa: CASSSTGELFF
j_call: TRBJ2-1; clone_size: -; v_call: TRBV4-1; d_call: TRBD2; cdr3_nt: TGCGCCAGCAGCCAAGAGTCCGGGACTAGCGACCACAATGAGCAGTTCTTC; cdr3_aa: CASSQESGTSDHNEQFF
j_call: TRBJ1-2; clone_size: -; v_call: TRBV7-2; d_call: -; cdr3_nt: TGTGCCAGCAGCTTAGTCTCAGAACCTAACTATGGCTACACCTTC; cdr3_aa: CASSLVSEPNYGYTF
j_call: TRBJ2-7; clone_size: few; v_call: TRBV14; d_call: TRBD1; cdr3_nt: TGTGCCAGCAGCCCACCAATGACCGGGACAGCCTACGAGCAGTACTTC; cdr3_aa: CASSPPMTGTAYEQYF
j_call: TRBJ2-7; clone_size: -; v_call: TRBV19; d_call: TRBD2; cdr3_nt: TGTGCCAGTAGTATTGCACTAGCGGGAGTGTCCTACGAGCAGTACTTC; cdr3_aa: CASSIALAGVSYEQYF
j_call: TRBJ1-1; clone_size: -; v_call: TRBV7-9; d_call: -; cdr3_nt: TGTGCCAGCAGCCCCGAGGGGGTCCGTCGTGAAGCTTTCTTT; cdr3_aa: CASSPEGVRREAFF
j_call: TRBJ2-5; clone_size: few; v_call: TRBV4-2; d_call: TRBD1; cdr3_nt: TGTGCCAGCAGCCAGACTCGGGACAGTAAGATTGCCCAGTACTTC; cdr3_aa: CASSQTRDSKIAQYF
j_call: TRBJ2-5; clone_size: -; v_call: TRBV11-2; d_call: -; cdr3_nt: TGTGCCAGCAGCTTACGTCTCGGCGGGGCAAAAGAGACCCAGTACTTC; cdr3_aa: CASSLRLGGAKETQYF
j_call: TRBJ2-7; clone_size: -; v_call: TRBV5-1; d_call: TRBD2; cdr3_nt: TGCGCCAGCAGCCTGACTAGCGGGAGCTACGAGCAGTACTTC; cdr3_aa: CASSLTSGSYEQYF
j_call: TRBJ2-1; clone_size: -; v_call: TRBV6-4; d_call: TRBD2; cdr3_nt: TGTGCCAGCAGCGGCTTAAGCGGGGGGGCCGGTGAGCAGTTCTTC; cdr3_aa: CASSGLSGGAGEQFF
j_call: TRBJ2-3; clone_size: -; v_call: TRBV14; d_call: TRBD2; cdr3_nt: TGTGCCAGCAGCCTAGCGGGGAGCCCAGATACGCAGTATTTT; cdr3_aa: CASSLAGSPDTQYF
j_call: TRBJ1-1; clone_size: -; v_call: TRBV5-1; d_call: TRBD1; cdr3_nt: TGCGCCAGCAGCGATCGACAGGGGATGAACACTGAAGCTTTCTTT; cdr3_aa: CASSDRQGMNTEAFF
j_call: TRBJ2-6; clone_size: -; v_call: TRBV11-2; d_call: -; cdr3_nt: TGTGCCAGCAGCTTAGGGCCTTACTCTGGGGCCAACGTCCTGACTTTC; cdr3_aa: CASSLGPYSGANVLTF
j_call: TRBJ2-1; clone_size: -; v_call: TRBV29-1; d_call: TRBD1; cdr3_nt: TGCAGCGTTGGTCTGGACAGGGAGCAGTTCTTC; cdr3_aa: CSVGLDREQFF
j_call: TRBJ1-2; clone_size: -; v_call: TRBV10-1; d_call: -; cdr3_nt: TGCGCCAGCAGTGAGTTCGGAGATGGCTACACCTTC; cdr3_aa: CASSEFGDGYTF
j_call: TRBJ2-5; clone_size: -; v_call: TRBV5-1; d_call: TRBD2; cdr3_nt: TGCGCCAGCAGCTTGGGGACTAGCGGGAGGCAAGAGACCCAGTACTTC; cdr3_aa: CASSLGTSGRQETQYF
j_call: TRBJ1-1; clone_size: few; v_call: TRBV5-4; d_call: TRBD1; cdr3_nt: TGTGCCAGCAGCCCCCGACAGGGGAGGACTGAAGCTTTCTTT; cdr3_aa: CASSPRQGRTEAFF
j_call: TRBJ2-1; clone_size: -; v_call: TRBV7-9; d_call: TRBD2; cdr3_nt: TGTGCCAGCAGCGGGGGACGAGGCGGGAGCTATGAGCAGTTCTTC; cdr3_aa: CASSGGRGGSYEQFF
j_call: TRBJ2-5; clone_size: -; v_call: TRBV2; d_call: -; cdr3_nt: TGTGCCAGCACCAACAACGGGGAAGTCAATCAAAGGGAGACCCAGTACTTC; cdr3_aa: CASTNNGEVNQRETQYF
j_call: TRBJ2-3; clone_size: -; v_call: TRBV7-3; d_call: -; cdr3_nt: TGTGCCAGCAGTCAAGCCACAGATACGCAGTATTTT; cdr3_aa: CASSQATDTQYF
j_call: TRBJ1-1; clone_size: -; v_call: TRBV28; d_call: -; cdr3_nt: TGTGCCAGCAGTTTATGGGGGGGGGAGAGCACTGAAGCTTTCTTT; cdr3_aa: CASSLWGGESTEAFF
j_call: TRBJ2-1; clone_size: -; v_call: TRBV16; d_call: -; cdr3_nt: TGTGCCAGCAGCCCGGACAGATACAATGAGCAGTTCTTC; cdr3_aa: CASSPDRYNEQFF